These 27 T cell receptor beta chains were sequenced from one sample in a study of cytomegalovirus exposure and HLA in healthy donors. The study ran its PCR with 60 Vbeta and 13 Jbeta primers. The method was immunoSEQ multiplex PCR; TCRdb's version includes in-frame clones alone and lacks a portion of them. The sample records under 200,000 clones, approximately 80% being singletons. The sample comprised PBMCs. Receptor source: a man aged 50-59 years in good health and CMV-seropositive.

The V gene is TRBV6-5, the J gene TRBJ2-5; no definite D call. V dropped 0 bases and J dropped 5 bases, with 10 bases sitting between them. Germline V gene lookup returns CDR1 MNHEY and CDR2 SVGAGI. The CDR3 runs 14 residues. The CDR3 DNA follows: TGTGCCAGCAGTTACTCGCACCGTCGGGAGACCCAGTACTTC. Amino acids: CASSYSHRRETQYF.

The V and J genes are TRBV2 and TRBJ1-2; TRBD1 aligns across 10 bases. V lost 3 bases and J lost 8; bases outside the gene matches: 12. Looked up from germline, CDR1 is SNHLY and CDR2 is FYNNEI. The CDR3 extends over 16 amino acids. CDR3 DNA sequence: TGTGCCAGCAGTGAGTCCCAGAGACAGGGGGCTTGGGGCTACACCTTC. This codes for CASSESQRQGAWGYTF.

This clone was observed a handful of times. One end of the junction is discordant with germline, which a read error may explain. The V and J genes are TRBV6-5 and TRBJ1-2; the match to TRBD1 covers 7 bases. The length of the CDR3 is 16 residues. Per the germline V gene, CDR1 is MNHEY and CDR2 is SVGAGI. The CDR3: CASSYFLSTGSYGYTF. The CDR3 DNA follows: TGTGCCAGCAGCTACTTCCTCTCGACAGGGTCTTATGGCTACACCTTC.

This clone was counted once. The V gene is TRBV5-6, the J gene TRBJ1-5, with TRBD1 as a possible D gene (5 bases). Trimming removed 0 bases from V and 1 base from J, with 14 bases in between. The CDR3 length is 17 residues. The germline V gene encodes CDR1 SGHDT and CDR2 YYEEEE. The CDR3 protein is CASSLDGLTVSNQPQHF. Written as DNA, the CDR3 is TGTGCCAGCAGCTTGGATGGTTTGACAGTCAGCAATCAGCCCCAGCATTTT.

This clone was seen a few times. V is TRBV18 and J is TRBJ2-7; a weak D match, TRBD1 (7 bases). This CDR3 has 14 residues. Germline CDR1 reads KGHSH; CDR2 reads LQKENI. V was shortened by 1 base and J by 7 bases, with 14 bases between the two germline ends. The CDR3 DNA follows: TGTGCCAGCTCACCACTAGCGGAGACAGGGGAGCAGTACTTC. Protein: CASSPLAETGEQYF.

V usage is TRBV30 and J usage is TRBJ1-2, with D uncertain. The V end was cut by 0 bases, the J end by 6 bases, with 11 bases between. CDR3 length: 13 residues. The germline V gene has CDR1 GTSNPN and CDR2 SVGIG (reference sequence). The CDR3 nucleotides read TGTGCCTGGAGTGTATACATCCTCGATGGCTACACCTTC. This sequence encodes CAWSVYILDGYTF. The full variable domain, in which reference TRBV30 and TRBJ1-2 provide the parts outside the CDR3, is SQTIHQWPATLVQPVGSPLSLECTVEGTSNPNLYWYRQAAGRGLQLLFYSVGIGQISSEVPQNLSASRPQDRQFILSSKKLLLSDSGFYLCAWSVYILDGYTFGSGTRLTVV.

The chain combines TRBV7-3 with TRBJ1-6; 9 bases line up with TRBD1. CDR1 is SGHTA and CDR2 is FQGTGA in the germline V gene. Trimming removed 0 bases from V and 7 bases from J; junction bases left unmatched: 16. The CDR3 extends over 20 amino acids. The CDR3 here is CASSLTASLYGQGMNSPLHF. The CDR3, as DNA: TGTGCCAGCAGCTTAACCGCTTCCCTTTACGGACAGGGGATGAATTCACCCCTCCACTTT.

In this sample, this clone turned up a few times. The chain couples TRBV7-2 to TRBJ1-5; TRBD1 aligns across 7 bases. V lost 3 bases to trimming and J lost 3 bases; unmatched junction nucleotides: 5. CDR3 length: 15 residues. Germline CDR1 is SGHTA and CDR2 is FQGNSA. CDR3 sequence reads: CASSFKTGTNQPQHF. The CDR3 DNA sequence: TGTGCCAGCAGCTTTAAGACAGGGACCAATCAGCCCCAGCATTTT.

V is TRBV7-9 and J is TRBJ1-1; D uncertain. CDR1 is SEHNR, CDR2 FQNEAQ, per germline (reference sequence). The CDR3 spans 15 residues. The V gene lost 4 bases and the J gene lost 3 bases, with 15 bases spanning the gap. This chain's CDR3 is CASSSTQAAYTEAFF. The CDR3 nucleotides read TGTGCCAGCAGCTCCACGCAGGCAGCCTACACTGAAGCTTTCTTT.

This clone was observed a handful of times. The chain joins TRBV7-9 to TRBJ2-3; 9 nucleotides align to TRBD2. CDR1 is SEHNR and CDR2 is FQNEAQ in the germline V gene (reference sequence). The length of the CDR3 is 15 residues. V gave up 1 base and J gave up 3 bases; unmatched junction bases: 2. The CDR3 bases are TGTGCCAGCAGCTTAGGAAGCGGGGGGACAGATACGCAGTATTTT. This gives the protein CASSLGSGGTDTQYF.

CDR3 amino acids: CASSQGQGYGYTF. DNA for the CDR3: TGTGCCAGCAGCCAAGGACAGGGCTATGGCTACACCTTC. The chain uses TRBV4-2 and TRBJ1-2, with TRBD1 identical over 7 bases. Germline CDR1 reads LGHNA; CDR2 reads YNFKEQ. The CDR3 extends over 13 amino acids. J gave up 4 bases and V 1 base, and 0 bases lay outside the gene matches.

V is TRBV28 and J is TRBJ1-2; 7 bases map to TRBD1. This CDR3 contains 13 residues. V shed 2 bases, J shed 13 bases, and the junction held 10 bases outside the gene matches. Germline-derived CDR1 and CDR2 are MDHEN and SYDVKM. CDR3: CASSLGTEIFCTF. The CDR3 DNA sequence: TGTGCCAGCAGTTTAGGGACAGAGATTTTTTGCACCTTC.

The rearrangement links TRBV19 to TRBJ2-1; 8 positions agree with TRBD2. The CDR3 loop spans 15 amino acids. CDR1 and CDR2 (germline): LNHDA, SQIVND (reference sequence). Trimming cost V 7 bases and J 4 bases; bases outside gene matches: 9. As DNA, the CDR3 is TGTGCCAGTAACGGCCGGGGGGGCCGGTACAATGAGCAGTTCTTC. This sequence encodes CASNGRGGRYNEQFF.

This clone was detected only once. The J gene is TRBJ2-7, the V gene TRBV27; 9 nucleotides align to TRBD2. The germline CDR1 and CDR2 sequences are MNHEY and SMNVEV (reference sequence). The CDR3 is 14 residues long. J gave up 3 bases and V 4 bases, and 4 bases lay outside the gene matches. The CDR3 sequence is CASSSRGGIYEQYF. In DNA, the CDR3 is TGTGCCAGCAGTTCGCGGGGGGGCATCTACGAGCAGTACTTC.

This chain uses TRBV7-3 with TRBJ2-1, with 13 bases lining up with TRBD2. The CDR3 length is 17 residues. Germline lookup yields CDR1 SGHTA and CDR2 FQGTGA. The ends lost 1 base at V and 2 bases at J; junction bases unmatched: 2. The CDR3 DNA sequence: TGTGCCAGCAGCTTAAGCGGACTAGCGGGAGCCTACAATGAGCAGTTCTTC. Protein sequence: CASSLSGLAGAYNEQFF.

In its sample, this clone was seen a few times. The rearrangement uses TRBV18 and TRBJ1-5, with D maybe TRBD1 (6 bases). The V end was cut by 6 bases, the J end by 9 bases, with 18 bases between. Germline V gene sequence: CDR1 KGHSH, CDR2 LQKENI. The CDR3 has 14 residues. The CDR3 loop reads CASSSDRSFGPQHF. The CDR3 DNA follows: TGTGCCAGCTCCTCCGACAGGTCCTTCGGGCCCCAGCATTTT.

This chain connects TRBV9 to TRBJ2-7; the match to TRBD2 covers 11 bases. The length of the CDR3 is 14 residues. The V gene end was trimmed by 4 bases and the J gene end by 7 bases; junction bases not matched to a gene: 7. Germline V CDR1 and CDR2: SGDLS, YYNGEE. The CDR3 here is CASSLSGGAWEQYF. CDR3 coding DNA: TGTGCCAGCAGCCTTAGCGGGGGGGCCTGGGAGCAGTACTTC. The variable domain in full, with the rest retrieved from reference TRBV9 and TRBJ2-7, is DSGVTQTPKHLITATGQRVTLRCSPRSGDLSVYWYQQSLDQGLQFLIQYYNGEERAKGNILERFSAQQFPDLHSELNLSSLELGDSALYFCASSLSGGAWEQYFGPGTRLTVT.

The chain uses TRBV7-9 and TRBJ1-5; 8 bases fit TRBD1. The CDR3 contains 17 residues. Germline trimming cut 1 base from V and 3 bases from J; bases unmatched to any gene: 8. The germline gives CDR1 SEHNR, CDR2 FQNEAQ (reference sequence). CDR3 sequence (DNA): TGTGCCAGCAGCTTAGGCGGCGGCAGGGGGCACAATCAGCCCCAGCATTTT. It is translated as CASSLGGGRGHNQPQHF.

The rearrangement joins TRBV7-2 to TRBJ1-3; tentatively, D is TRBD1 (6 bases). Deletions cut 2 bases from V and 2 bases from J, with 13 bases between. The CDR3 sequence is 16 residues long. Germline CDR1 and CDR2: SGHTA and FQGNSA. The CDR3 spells CASSLSGGAPGNTIYF. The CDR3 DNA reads TGTGCCAGCAGCTTAAGCGGGGGCGCCCCTGGAAACACCATATATTTT.

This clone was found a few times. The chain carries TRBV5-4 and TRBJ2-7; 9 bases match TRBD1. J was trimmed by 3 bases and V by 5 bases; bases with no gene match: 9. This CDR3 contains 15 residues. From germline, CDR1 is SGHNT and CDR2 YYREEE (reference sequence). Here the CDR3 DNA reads TGTGCCAGCAGTACCGGGACAGGGAGTGACTACGAGCAGTACTTC. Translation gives CASSTGTGSDYEQYF. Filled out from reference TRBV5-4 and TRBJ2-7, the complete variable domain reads ETGVTQSPTHLIKTRGQQVTLRCSSQSGHNTVSWYQQALGQGPQFIFQYYREEENGRGNFPPRFSGLQFPNYSSELNVNALELDDSALYLCASSTGTGSDYEQYFGPGTRLTVT.

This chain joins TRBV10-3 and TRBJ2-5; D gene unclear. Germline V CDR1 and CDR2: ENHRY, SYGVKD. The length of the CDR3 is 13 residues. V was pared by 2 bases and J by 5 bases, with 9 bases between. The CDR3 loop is CAISEPIAETQYF. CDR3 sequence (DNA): TGTGCCATCAGTGAGCCGATAGCTGAGACCCAGTACTTC.

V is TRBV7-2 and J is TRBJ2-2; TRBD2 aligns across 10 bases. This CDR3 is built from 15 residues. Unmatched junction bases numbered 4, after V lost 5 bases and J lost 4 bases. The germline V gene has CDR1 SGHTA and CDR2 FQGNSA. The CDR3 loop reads CASSKGLAVTGELFF. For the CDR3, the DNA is TGTGCCAGCAGCAAAGGACTAGCGGTCACCGGGGAGCTGTTTTTT. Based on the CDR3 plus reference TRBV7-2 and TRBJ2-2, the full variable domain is GAGVSQSPSNKVTEKGKDVELRCDPISGHTALYWYRQSLGQGLEFLIYFQGNSAPDKSGLPSDRFSAERTGGSVSTLTIQRTQQEDSAVYLCASSKGLAVTGELFFGEGSRLTVL.

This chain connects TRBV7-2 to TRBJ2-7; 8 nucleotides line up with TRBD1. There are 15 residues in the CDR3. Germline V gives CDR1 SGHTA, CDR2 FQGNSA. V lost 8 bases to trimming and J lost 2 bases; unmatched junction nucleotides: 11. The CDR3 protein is CASGLASDRAYEQYF. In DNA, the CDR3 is TGTGCCAGCGGGCTAGCCTCGGACAGGGCCTACGAGCAGTACTTC.

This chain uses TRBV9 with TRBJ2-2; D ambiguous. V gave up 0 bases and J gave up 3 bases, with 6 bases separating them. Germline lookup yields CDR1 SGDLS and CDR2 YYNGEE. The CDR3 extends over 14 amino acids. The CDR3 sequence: CASSVGPHTGELFF. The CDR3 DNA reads TGTGCCAGCAGCGTAGGGCCGCACACCGGGGAGCTGTTTTTT.

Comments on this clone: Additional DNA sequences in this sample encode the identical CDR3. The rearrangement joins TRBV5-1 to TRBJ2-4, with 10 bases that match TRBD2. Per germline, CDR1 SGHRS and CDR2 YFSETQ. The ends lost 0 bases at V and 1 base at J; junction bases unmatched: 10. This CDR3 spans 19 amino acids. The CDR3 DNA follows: TGCGCCAGCAGCTTGGAAGCGGGACTAGCGAGTGGTGCCAAAAACATTCAGTACTTC. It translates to CASSLEAGLASGAKNIQYF. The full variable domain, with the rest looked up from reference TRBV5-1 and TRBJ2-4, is KAGVTQTPRYLIKTRGQQVTLSCSPISGHRSVSWYQQTPGQGLQFLFEYFSETQRNKGNFPGRFSGRQFSNSRSEMNVSTLELGDSALYLCASSLEAGLASGAKNIQYFGAGTRLSVL.

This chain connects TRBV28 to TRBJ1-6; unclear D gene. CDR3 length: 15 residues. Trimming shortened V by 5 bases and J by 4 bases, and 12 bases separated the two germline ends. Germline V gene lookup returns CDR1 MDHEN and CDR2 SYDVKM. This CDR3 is CASSPWELYNSPLHF. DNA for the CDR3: TGTGCCAGCAGTCCCTGGGAGTTGTATAATTCACCCCTCCACTTT.

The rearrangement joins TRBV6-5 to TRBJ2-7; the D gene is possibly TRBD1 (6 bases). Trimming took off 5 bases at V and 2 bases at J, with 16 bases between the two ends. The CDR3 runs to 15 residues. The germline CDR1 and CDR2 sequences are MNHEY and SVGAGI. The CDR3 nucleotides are TGTGCCAGCAGTCCTACAGGGAACCCGACCTACGAGCAGTACTTC. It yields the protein CASSPTGNPTYEQYF.